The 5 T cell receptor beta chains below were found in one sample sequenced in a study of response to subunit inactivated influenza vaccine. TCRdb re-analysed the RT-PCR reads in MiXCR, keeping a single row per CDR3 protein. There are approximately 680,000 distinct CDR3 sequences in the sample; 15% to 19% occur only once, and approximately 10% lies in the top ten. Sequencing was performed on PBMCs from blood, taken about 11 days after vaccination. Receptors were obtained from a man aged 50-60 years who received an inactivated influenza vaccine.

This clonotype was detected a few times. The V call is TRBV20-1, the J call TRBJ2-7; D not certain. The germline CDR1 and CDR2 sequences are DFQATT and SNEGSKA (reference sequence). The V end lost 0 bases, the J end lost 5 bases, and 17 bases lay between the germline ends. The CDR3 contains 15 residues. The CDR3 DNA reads TGCAGTGCTAGAGATATCGCAGGTGGAAGCAACGAGCAGTACTTC. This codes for CSARDIAGGSNEQYF.

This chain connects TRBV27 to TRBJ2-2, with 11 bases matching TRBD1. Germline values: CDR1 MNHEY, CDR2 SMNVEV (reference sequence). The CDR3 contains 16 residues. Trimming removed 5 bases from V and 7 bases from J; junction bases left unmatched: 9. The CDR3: CASSGAGTGGIGELFF. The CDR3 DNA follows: TGTGCCAGCAGTGGCGCCGGGACAGGGGGTATCGGGGAGCTGTTTTTT.

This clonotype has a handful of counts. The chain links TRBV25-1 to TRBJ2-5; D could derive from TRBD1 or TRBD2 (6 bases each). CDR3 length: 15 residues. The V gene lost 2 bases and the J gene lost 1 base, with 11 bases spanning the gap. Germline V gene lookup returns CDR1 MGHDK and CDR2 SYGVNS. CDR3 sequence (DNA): TGTGCCAGCAGTGAAGGAGGGACACCCCAAGAGACCCAGTACTTC. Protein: CASSEGGTPQETQYF. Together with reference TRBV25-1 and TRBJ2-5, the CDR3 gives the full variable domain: EADIYQTPRYLVIGTGKKITLECSQTMGHDKMYWYQQDPGMELHLIHYSYGVNSTEKGDLSSESTVSRIRTEHFPLTLESARPSHTSQYLCASSEGGTPQETQYFGPGTRLLVL.

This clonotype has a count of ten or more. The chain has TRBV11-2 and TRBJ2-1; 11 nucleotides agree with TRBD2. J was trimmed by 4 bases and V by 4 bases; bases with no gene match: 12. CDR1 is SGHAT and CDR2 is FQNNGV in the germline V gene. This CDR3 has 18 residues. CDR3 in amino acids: CASSSRVSSGRSYNEQFF. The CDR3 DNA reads TGTGCCAGCAGCTCTAGAGTTTCTAGCGGGAGGTCGTACAATGAGCAGTTCTTC.

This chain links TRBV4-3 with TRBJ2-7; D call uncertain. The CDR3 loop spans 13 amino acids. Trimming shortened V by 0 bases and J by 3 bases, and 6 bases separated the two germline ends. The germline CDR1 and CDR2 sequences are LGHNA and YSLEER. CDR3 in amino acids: CASSQDGDYEQYF. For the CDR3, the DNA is TGCGCCAGCAGCCAAGATGGTGACTACGAGCAGTACTTC.